Below, one TCR beta chain is given with its context. These data come from a study of shared clonotypes between healthy human individuals. The data were produced by immunoSEQ multiplex PCR, yet TCRdb's version contains in-frame clones alone and is incomplete. This table has approximately 980,000 clones, more than 75% appearing once. CDR1 is SGHTA and CDR2 is FQGNSA in the germline V gene. Trimming pared 5 bases from V and 4 bases from J, leaving 14 bases between. The CDR3 length is 14 residues. Sequencing used memory CD4+ T cells sorted from blood. Documented subset: CD45RA-negative fraction. This sequence originates from a young man in good health. J is TRBJ2-5 and V is TRBV7-2; D not certain. The CDR3 is CASSREAARETQYF. The DNA for the CDR3 is TGTGCCAGCAGCCGTGAGGCAGCAAGAGAGACCCAGTACTTC.